This T cell receptor (beta chain) was observed in a study of cytomegalovirus exposure and HLA in healthy donors. Background on the study: Most donors, about 77% of approximately 400 genotyped, fell in the Caucasian-associated ancestry cluster.

This CDR3 spans 15 amino acids. CDR1 MRHNA and CDR2 SNTAGT come from the germline V gene. Trimming stripped 0 bases from V and 6 bases from J, with 14 bases between. Turning to this clone: Its matching antigen is unknown.

Study observations and caveats: For cytomegalovirus status, the classifier reportedly gave diagnoses with high specificity and sensitivity.

Both 60 Vbeta primers and 13 Jbeta primers went into the PCR. Some clones are missing from TCRdb's copy, which holds only in-frame ones; the method was immunoSEQ multiplex PCR. The sample lists more than 95,000 clones; around 78% were seen once. The sequencing input was PBMCs. J is TRBJ2-5 and V is TRBV6-4; no reliable D call. The sequence was obtained from a man aged 55 to 69 in good health and CMV-seropositive. This CDR3 is CASSDSTSNHQTQYF. The CDR3 region has the DNA TGTGCCAGCAGTGACTCGACTTCCAACCATCAGACCCAGTACTTC.